The 20 T cell receptor beta chains below come from one sample, sequenced in a study of blood T cell repertoires in COVID-19. Profiled with immunoSEQ multiplex PCR; TCRdb holds only in-frame clones, not every one. The table lists around 150,000 clones, approximately 82% of them singletons. Sequences were obtained from peripheral blood. The receptor source for this set is an elderly woman with acute or convalescent COVID-19.

The chain carries TRBV11-2 and TRBJ1-1, with a possible D match to TRBD1 (6 bases). Trimming cost V 4 bases and J 4 bases, with 13 bases left between them. The CDR3 covers 14 residues. Germline CDR1 and CDR2: SGHAT and FQNNGV. CDR3 sequence reads: CASSSEGVGTEAFF. CDR3 bases: TGTGCCAGCAGCTCTGAGGGGGTCGGCACTGAAGCTTTCTTT.

V is TRBV19 and J is TRBJ1-1; D gene unclear. This CDR3 spans 14 amino acids. Trimming shortened V by 10 bases and J by 2 bases, and 17 bases separated the two germline ends. Germline-derived CDR1 and CDR2 are LNHDA and SQIVND (reference sequence). As DNA, the CDR3 is TGTGCCACCTCCGGGTGGTTGGCCAACACTGAAGCTTTCTTT. Its translation: CATSGWLANTEAFF. Combining the CDR3 with reference TRBV19 and TRBJ1-1 gives the whole variable domain DGGITQSPKYLFRKEGQNVTLSCEQNLNHDAMYWYRQDPGQGLRLIYYSQIVNDFQKGDIAEGYSVSREKKESFPLTVTSAQKNPTAFYLCATSGWLANTEAFFGQGTRLTVV.

This clone has only a few counts. The chain joins TRBV6-2 or TRBV6-3 to TRBJ2-2; 9 nucleotides agree with TRBD2. CDR3 length equals 18 residues. Germline-derived CDR1 and CDR2 are MNHEY and SVGEGT. With 3 bases clipped from V and 9 bases from J, the junction kept 17 bases outside the gene matches. As DNA, the CDR3 is TGTGCCAGCAGTTATAGCCAGCGGGAGGAGGATGCGGCTTGGGAGCTGTTTTTT. It yields the protein CASSYSQREEDAAWELFF.

The J gene is TRBJ1-5, the V gene TRBV11-2; D is unresolved. The CDR3 is made up of 13 amino acids. The ends were cut back, 1 base at V and 7 bases at J, with 8 bases in the middle. From germline, CDR1 is SGHAT and CDR2 FQNNGV. The CDR3 DNA reads as TGTGCCAGCAGCTTAGGAGGGTCACAGCCCCAGCATTTT. Its translation: CASSLGGSQPQHF.

The chain employs TRBV18 and TRBJ2-5; D is perhaps TRBD1 (7 bases). Trimming shortened V by 3 bases and J by 5 bases, and 16 bases separated the two germline ends. The V gene's germline CDR1 is KGHSH and CDR2 LQKENI. The CDR3 covers 15 residues. The CDR3 bases are TGTGCCAGCTCACCGCCAGGGGGGACGCGCGAGACCCAGTACTTC. It yields the protein CASSPPGGTRETQYF.

V gene TRBV7-8 combines with J gene TRBJ1-5; D unclear. The V gene's germline CDR1 is SGHVS and CDR2 FQNEAQ. The ends were cut back, 1 base at V and 3 bases at J, with 7 bases in the middle. This CDR3 has 14 residues. DNA for the CDR3: TGTGCCAGCAGCTTAGGGCAGTTCAATCAGCCCCAGCATTTT. Translating it yields CASSLGQFNQPQHF.

This chain uses TRBV7-9 with TRBJ1-6, with a tentative D call TRBD1 (5 bases). Germline values: CDR1 SEHNR, CDR2 FQNEAQ (reference sequence). This CDR3 is 14 amino acids long. Trimming cost V 2 bases and J 6 bases, with 8 bases left between them. The CDR3 region is CASSLSRGNSPLHF. DNA of the CDR3: TGTGCCAGCAGCTTATCAAGGGGTAATTCACCCCTCCACTTT.

This clone was seen once. The V gene is TRBV27, the J gene TRBJ1-1; D is uncertain. The CDR3 has 11 amino acids. Trimming pared 8 bases from V and 1 base from J, leaving 5 bases between. Germline V gene sequence: CDR1 MNHEY, CDR2 SMNVEV (reference sequence). The CDR3 nucleotides are TGTGCCAGCGGCAGGAACACTGAAGCTTTCTTT. It yields the protein CASGRNTEAFF.

This chain links TRBV19 with TRBJ2-1, with TRBD2 matching 7 bases. CDR1 and CDR2 (germline): LNHDA, SQIVND (reference sequence). J lost 9 bases, V lost 7 bases, and 6 bases had no gene match. This CDR3 contains 12 residues. The CDR3 nucleotides are TGTGCCAGTAATGGCGGGAGAGGTGAGCAGTTCTTC. Translated: CASNGGRGEQFF.

The chain couples TRBV5-1 to TRBJ2-7; a weak D match, TRBD2 (6 bases). Germline lookup yields CDR1 SGHRS and CDR2 YFSETQ. V gave up 5 bases and J gave up 2 bases, with 14 bases separating them. The CDR3 loop spans 14 amino acids. CDR3 bases: TGCGCCAGCAGGGAGGGTTTCTTACCCTACGAGCAGTACTTC. This sequence encodes CASREGFLPYEQYF.

This sequence joins TRBV2 and TRBJ1-1; D gene ambiguous. Trimming took off 8 bases at V and 3 bases at J, with 10 bases between the two ends. Germline lookup yields CDR1 SNHLY and CDR2 FYNNEI. The CDR3 consists of 12 residues. The CDR3, as DNA: TGTGCCAGCCGCAGGTTTTACACTGAAGCTTTCTTT. Its translation is CASRRFYTEAFF.

This clone was picked up a small number of times. The chain employs TRBV4-1 and TRBJ2-1; 8 positions match TRBD2. This CDR3 spans 15 amino acids. V was clipped by 0 bases and J by 3 bases; unmatched bases: 1. Per the germline V gene, CDR1 is MGHRA and CDR2 is YSYEKL. CDR3 sequence (DNA): TGCGCCAGCAGCCAAGATGCGGGAGGCTACAATGAGCAGTTCTTC. This codes for CASSQDAGGYNEQFF.

In this sample, this clone turned up once. V and J are TRBV25-1 and TRBJ2-1, with 7 positions matching TRBD2. Germline trimming cut 3 bases from V and 1 base from J; bases unmatched to any gene: 6. The CDR3 is 16 amino acids. Germline CDR1 MGHDK, CDR2 SYGVNS. CDR3 sequence: CASSEATSVSYNEQFF. The CDR3 DNA reads TGTGCCAGCAGTGAGGCCACTAGCGTATCCTACAATGAGCAGTTCTTC. Combining the CDR3 with reference TRBV25-1 and TRBJ2-1 gives the whole variable domain EADIYQTPRYLVIGTGKKITLECSQTMGHDKMYWYQQDPGMELHLIHYSYGVNSTEKGDLSSESTVSRIRTEHFPLTLESARPSHTSQYLCASSEATSVSYNEQFFGPGTRLTVL.

The chain links TRBV24-1 to TRBJ1-2; 7 bases fit TRBD1. The CDR3 is 15 amino acids. V gave up 3 bases and J gave up 3 bases; unmatched junction bases: 6. Germline values: CDR1 KGHDR, CDR2 SFDVKD. CDR3 coding DNA: TGTGCCACCAGTGATCGAGGGGGCTCGGACTATGGCTACACCTTC. It translates to CATSDRGGSDYGYTF.

The J gene is TRBJ1-2, the V gene TRBV4-2; 8 nucleotides agree with TRBD1. The CDR3 runs 15 residues. Germline V lookup: CDR1 LGHNA, CDR2 YNFKEQ. With V trimmed by 1 base and J by 6 bases, 7 bases remained unmatched. CDR3 bases: TGTGCCAGCAGCCAAGGGTTGGACAGGGAAAATGGCTACACCTTC. Amino acids: CASSQGLDRENGYTF.

This chain uses TRBV5-1 with TRBJ2-7; TRBD1 aligns across 8 bases. CDR3 size: 15 residues. V lost 4 bases and J lost 0; bases outside the gene matches: 6. CDR1 is SGHRS and CDR2 is YFSETQ in the germline V gene. CDR3 nucleotides: TGCGCCAGCAGCGAACCGGGACAGGACTCCTACGAGCAGTACTTC. Translating it yields CASSEPGQDSYEQYF.

The gene calls are TRBV25-1 and TRBJ2-2, with TRBD1 matching over 8 bases. V shed 3 bases, J shed 3 bases, and the junction held 6 bases outside the gene matches. The CDR3 is 16 amino acids. CDR1 is MGHDK, CDR2 SYGVNS, per germline. The CDR3 reads CASSDHRGKYTGELFF. Written as DNA, the CDR3 is TGTGCCAGCAGTGACCACAGGGGGAAATACACCGGGGAGCTGTTTTTT.

The V gene is TRBV4-3, the J gene TRBJ1-1; a possible D gene is TRBD1 (5 bases). The V gene lost 4 bases and the J gene lost 5 bases, with 14 bases spanning the gap. This CDR3 comprises 14 residues. Germline CDR1 reads LGHNA; CDR2 reads YSLEER. This CDR3 reads CASSLTLGGTEAFF. CDR3 bases: TGCGCCAGCAGCCTCACCCTGGGGGGAACTGAAGCTTTCTTT.

J is TRBJ1-1 and V is TRBV19; D gene unclear. Trimming cost V 3 bases and J 1 base, with 9 bases left between them. Germline V lookup: CDR1 LNHDA, CDR2 SQIVND (reference sequence). The CDR3 runs 14 residues. Here the CDR3 reads CASSISGSNTEAFF. The CDR3 DNA reads TGTGCCAGTAGTATTTCGGGGTCGAACACTGAAGCTTTCTTT.

The rearrangement uses TRBV25-1 and TRBJ2-4, with TRBD2 matching 10 bases. Trimming took 5 bases from V and 7 from J; bases not matched to a gene: 8. The CDR3 sequence is 15 residues long. The germline CDR1 and CDR2 sequences are MGHDK and SYGVNS. CDR3 region: CASSPLAGLMNIQYF. CDR3 nucleotides: TGTGCCAGCAGTCCACTAGCGGGATTAATGAACATTCAGTACTTC.